What follows are 12 T cell receptor beta chains derived from one specimen sequenced in a study of blood T cell repertoires in COVID-19. This table comes from immunoSEQ multiplex PCR, and its TCRdb copy is limited to in-frame clones, with some not included. The sample yields around 200,000 clones, over 80% seen once. The sequencing input was peripheral blood. Receptors originate from a human donor in a cohort sampled during active COVID-19.

This clone occurred once. The rearrangement links TRBV24-1 to TRBJ2-2; 10 nucleotides agree with TRBD2. Germline CDR1 KGHDR, CDR2 SFDVKD. V trimming: 9 bases; J trimming: 4 bases; junction bases outside the gene matches: 7. The CDR3 sequence is 15 residues long. CDR3 loop: CATGGLAVGTGELFF. Here the CDR3 DNA reads TGTGCCACCGGAGGACTAGCGGTAGGCACCGGGGAGCTGTTTTTT.

This clone has just a few counts. CDR3 region: CASSVGTGGSPLHF. CDR3 DNA: TGTGCCAGCAGTGTCGGGACAGGGGGTTCACCCCTCCACTTT. The V call is TRBV25-1, the J call TRBJ1-6; 11 positions match TRBD1. CDR1 is MGHDK and CDR2 is SYGVNS in the germline V gene. This CDR3 comprises 14 residues. Trimming took 4 bases from V and 9 from J; bases not matched to a gene: 2.

The V call is TRBV19, the J call TRBJ1-1; 12 positions agree with TRBD1. The CDR3 covers 16 residues. Germline trimming cut 7 bases from V and 4 bases from J; bases unmatched to any gene: 10. The germline gives CDR1 LNHDA, CDR2 SQIVND (reference sequence). The CDR3 protein is CASTPGTGGWGTEAFF. Written as DNA, the CDR3 is TGTGCCAGTACCCCCGGGACAGGGGGCTGGGGCACTGAAGCTTTCTTT.

The V call is TRBV3-1 (or the pseudogene TRBV3-2), the J call TRBJ2-7; TRBD2 aligns across 9 bases. Germline V lookup: CDR1 LGHDT, CDR2 YNNKEL (reference sequence). J gave up 0 bases and V 2 bases, and 2 bases lay outside the gene matches. This CDR3 region has 15 residues. For the CDR3, the DNA is TGTGCCAGCAGCCAACTAGCGGGACTCTCCTACGAGCAGTACTTC. It yields the protein CASSQLAGLSYEQYF.

CDR3 DNA sequence: TGTGCCAGCAGGTCGTCTAGCGGGAGGGCGCGGGAGCAGTACTTC. Protein: CASRSSSGRAREQYF. The V gene is TRBV28, the J gene TRBJ2-7; 12 nucleotides match TRBD2. Germline trimming cut 6 bases from V and 7 bases from J; bases unmatched to any gene: 10. Germline CDR1 reads MDHEN; CDR2 reads SYDVKM. The CDR3 runs 15 residues.

The chain couples TRBV27 to TRBJ1-1; 9 bases are a match to TRBD1. CDR1 and CDR2 from the germline V gene are MNHEY and SMNVEV (reference sequence). The V and J ends lost 9 bases and 4 bases, in that order; junction bases with no gene match: 6. The CDR3 spans 13 residues. This CDR3 is CASGDRDGTEAFF. For the CDR3, the DNA is TGTGCCAGTGGGGACAGGGATGGCACTGAAGCTTTCTTT.

The chain combines TRBV9 with TRBJ2-7; 12 bases map to TRBD2. Germline V gene sequence: CDR1 SGDLS, CDR2 YYNGEE. Trimming removed 3 bases from V and 4 bases from J; junction bases left unmatched: 5. The CDR3 is 15 amino acids. In DNA form, the CDR3 reads TGTGCCAGCAGCGAGACTAGCGGGAGTGTGTACGAGCAGTACTTC. Translated, it gives CASSETSGSVYEQYF.

The chain joins TRBV3-1 (or the pseudogene TRBV3-2) to TRBJ1-1, with D perhaps TRBD1 (5 bases). Looked up from germline, CDR1 is LGHDT and CDR2 is YNNKEL (reference sequence). V was trimmed by 2 bases and J by 1 base, leaving 8 bases between them. This CDR3 has 14 residues. CDR3 DNA: TGTGCCAGCAGCCAACAGGGCGCGAACACTGAAGCTTTCTTT. As protein: CASSQQGANTEAFF.

V gene TRBV5-1 combines with J gene TRBJ2-3; perhaps TRBD2 as D (6 bases). Per germline, CDR1 SGHRS and CDR2 YFSETQ. V gave up 5 bases and J gave up 2 bases, with 12 bases separating them. The CDR3 loop spans 14 amino acids. As DNA, the CDR3 is TGCGCCAGCAGGACCGCTAGCGACACAGATACGCAGTATTTT. Its protein is CASRTASDTDTQYF.

This chain uses TRBV9 with TRBJ2-1; D not resolved. The CDR3 is 14 amino acids. Germline-derived CDR1 and CDR2 are SGDLS and YYNGEE. Trimming stripped 4 bases from V and 7 bases from J, with 15 bases between. In DNA form, the CDR3 reads TGTGCCAGCAGCAAAGAGCGTAGTGGGAATGAGCAGTTCTTC. Translated, it gives CASSKERSGNEQFF.

This clone has more than one count but fewer than ten. One junction end disagrees with the germline gene, perhaps due to a read error. This chain links TRBV28 with TRBJ2-1; TRBD1 agrees at 8 bases. The germline V gene has CDR1 MDHEN and CDR2 SYDVKM. This CDR3 contains 15 residues. The CDR3 region has the DNA TGTGCCAGCAGTTTGACAGGGGACTCCCACAATGAGCAGTTCTTC. Translating gives CASSLTGDSHNEQFF.

The gene calls are TRBV27 and TRBJ2-7, with a tentative D call TRBD2 (6 bases). CDR1 and CDR2 (germline): MNHEY, SMNVEV (reference sequence). This CDR3 comprises 14 residues. Trimming removed 5 bases at V and 6 bases at J, with 17 bases between. CDR3 residues: CASSNRDSLREQYF. CDR3 in DNA: TGTGCCAGCAGTAACCGGGACTCCCTCCGCGAGCAGTACTTC.